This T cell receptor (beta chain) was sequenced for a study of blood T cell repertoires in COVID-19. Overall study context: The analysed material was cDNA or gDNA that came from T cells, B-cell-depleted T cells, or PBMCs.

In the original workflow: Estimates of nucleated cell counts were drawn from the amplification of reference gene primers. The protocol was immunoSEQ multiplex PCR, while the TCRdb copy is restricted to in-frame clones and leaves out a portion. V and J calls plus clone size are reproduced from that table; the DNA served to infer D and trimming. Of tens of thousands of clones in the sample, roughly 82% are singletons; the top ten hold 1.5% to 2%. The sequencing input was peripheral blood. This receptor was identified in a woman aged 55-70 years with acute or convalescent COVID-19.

The CDR3 protein is CAWRGKDRGDYGYTF. CDR3 nucleotide sequence: TGTGCCTGGAGGGGAAAGGACAGGGGCGACTATGGCTACACCTTC. The chain recombines TRBV30 with TRBJ1-2, with 9 bases that match TRBD1. J lost 3 bases, V lost 3 bases, and 8 bases had no gene match. Germline V lookup: CDR1 GTSNPN, CDR2 SVGIG (reference sequence). The CDR3 covers 15 residues.